This TCR beta chain is from a study of shared clonotypes between healthy human individuals. Germline V lookup: CDR1 SEHNR, CDR2 FQNEAQ (reference sequence). CDR3 size: 14 residues. V dropped 1 base and J dropped 8 bases, with 11 bases sitting between them. It was CD45RO-negative cells, positively selected for CCR7, that made up naive CD8 cells, with terminally differentiated effector memory CD45RA+ cells excluded. Nashville, Tennessee was home to all donors, who were Caucasian adults. A remark on this clone: Its antigen remains unknown. Other DNA sequences in the sample encode the same CDR3.

Regarding the study as a whole: Although depth was large, rarefaction showed that sequencing of the sorted subsets was incomplete. Generally, naive subsets (rather than memory subsets) showed larger estimated richness.

Profiling relied on immunoSEQ multiplex PCR, and the TCRdb table lists in-frame clones only, not all of them. Of 1.5 million to 2.5 million clones listed, about 94% are singletons. The sequenced sample was naive CD8+ T cells sorted from blood. The clonotype originates from a man in his late teens or twenties in good health. The gene calls are TRBV7-9 and TRBJ1-4, with D possibly matching TRBD1 (5 bases). The CDR3 loop is CASSLVGATEKLFF. CDR3 bases: TGTGCCAGCAGCTTAGTAGGGGCAACCGAAAAACTGTTTTTT.